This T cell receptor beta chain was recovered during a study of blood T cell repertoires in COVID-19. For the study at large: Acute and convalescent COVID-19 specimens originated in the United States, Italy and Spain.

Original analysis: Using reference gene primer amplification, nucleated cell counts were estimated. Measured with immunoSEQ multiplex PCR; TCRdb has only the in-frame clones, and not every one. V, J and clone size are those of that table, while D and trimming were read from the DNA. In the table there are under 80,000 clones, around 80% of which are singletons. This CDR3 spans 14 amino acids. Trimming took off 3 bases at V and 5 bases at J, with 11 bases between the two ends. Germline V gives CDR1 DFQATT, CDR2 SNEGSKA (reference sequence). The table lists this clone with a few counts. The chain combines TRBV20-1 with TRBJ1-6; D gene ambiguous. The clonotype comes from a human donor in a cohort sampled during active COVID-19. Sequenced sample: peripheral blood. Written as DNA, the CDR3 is TGCAGTGCTAGTAAGGGAGCAGATAATTCACCCCTCCACTTT. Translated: CSASKGADNSPLHF.